One and the same sample provided the 15 T cell receptor beta chains below, sequenced in a study of blood T cell repertoires in COVID-19. Generated by immunoSEQ multiplex PCR, the TCRdb table keeps only in-frame clones and is missing some. The table shows roughly 260,000 clones, with approximately 90% occurring only once. Input material: peripheral blood. These TCRs come from a man between 60 and 70 years old who had recovered from COVID-19.

The rearrangement joins TRBV12-5 to TRBJ2-7; maybe TRBD2 (6 bases). The V end was cut by 1 base, the J end by 6 bases, with 16 bases between. This CDR3 has 15 residues. Germline lookup yields CDR1 LGHNT and CDR2 FRNRAP. CDR3 in amino acids: CASGLGQSGTSEQYF. The CDR3 DNA sequence: TGTGCTAGTGGTTTGGGACAATCCGGGACTTCCGAGCAGTACTTC. Drawing the rest from reference TRBV12-5 and TRBJ2-7, the complete variable domain is DARVTQTPRHKVTEMGQEVTMRCQPILGHNTVFWYRQTMMQGLELLAYFRNRAPLDDSGMPKDRFSAEMPDATLATLKIQPSEPRDSAVYFCASGLGQSGTSEQYFGPGTRLTVT.

V and J are TRBV18 and TRBJ1-5; possibly TRBD1 for D (5 bases). V lost 4 bases and J lost 4, with 23 bases in between. CDR3 length: 18 residues. The germline V gene encodes CDR1 KGHSH and CDR2 LQKENI. CDR3 nucleotide sequence: TGTGCCAGCTCACAAAGGTCTCCGCAGGGTTTTGGAAATCAGCCCCAGCATTTT. This sequence encodes CASSQRSPQGFGNQPQHF.

The V call is TRBV5-6, the J call TRBJ2-5; 14 nucleotides agree with TRBD2. CDR3 length: 18 residues. V gave up 4 bases and J gave up 5 bases; unmatched junction bases: 13. Germline V lookup: CDR1 SGHDT, CDR2 YYEEEE. The CDR3 reads CASSQPWTSGGNGETQYF. CDR3 coding DNA: TGTGCCAGCAGCCAACCCTGGACTAGCGGGGGGAACGGTGAGACCCAGTACTTC.

This chain links TRBV24-1 with TRBJ1-4, with 10 nucleotides matching TRBD1. This CDR3 is 15 amino acids long. From germline, CDR1 is KGHDR and CDR2 SFDVKD. With 3 bases clipped from V and 7 bases from J, the junction kept 4 bases outside the gene matches. This CDR3 is CATSDPTGGREKLFF. The CDR3 coding sequence is TGTGCCACCAGTGATCCGACAGGGGGCCGTGAAAAACTGTTTTTT.

The rearrangement joins TRBV27 to TRBJ1-6; D is perhaps TRBD1 (6 bases). V was clipped by 6 bases and J by 6 bases, with 15 bases between them. Germline V gene lookup returns CDR1 MNHEY and CDR2 SMNVEV (reference sequence). CDR3 length: 15 residues. The CDR3 region is CASRDDRTINSPLHF. The CDR3 nucleotides read TGTGCCAGCAGAGATGACAGGACAATTAATTCACCCCTCCACTTT.

The chain joins TRBV5-6 to TRBJ2-1, with 9 positions matching TRBD2. V gave up 0 bases and J gave up 4 bases; unmatched junction bases: 5. Germline V gene lookup returns CDR1 SGHDT and CDR2 YYEEEE. The CDR3 covers 16 residues. The CDR3 loop is CASSLAGAGGYNEQFF. CDR3 sequence (DNA): TGTGCCAGCAGCTTGGCCGGAGCGGGGGGTTACAATGAGCAGTTCTTC.

V usage is TRBV18 and J usage is TRBJ1-1; the match to TRBD1 covers 8 bases. Germline loops: CDR1 KGHSH, CDR2 LQKENI. The J segment lost 4 bases and the V segment lost 5 bases, leaving 3 bases of the junction unmatched. The CDR3 is 13 residues long. CDR3 sequence reads: CASSIQGGTEAFF. CDR3 nucleotide sequence: TGTGCCAGCTCAATACAGGGGGGCACTGAAGCTTTCTTT.

This clone appeared a single time. The chain recombines TRBV7-9 with TRBJ2-3; D perhaps matches TRBD1 (5 bases). Germline lookup yields CDR1 SEHNR and CDR2 FQNEAQ (reference sequence). This CDR3 has 11 amino acids. Trimming stripped 5 bases from V and 8 bases from J, with 8 bases between. CDR3: CASSTQGTQYF. In DNA form, the CDR3 reads TGTGCCAGCAGCACGCAGGGTACGCAGTATTTT.

The chain is built from TRBV6-1 and TRBJ2-7, with 7 bases aligning to TRBD2. Trimming cost V 0 bases and J 3 bases; bases outside gene matches: 2. Germline V gene lookup returns CDR1 MNHNS and CDR2 SASEGT. The CDR3 loop spans 14 amino acids. CDR3 amino acids: CASSEALAVYEQYF. The CDR3 nucleotides read TGTGCCAGCAGTGAAGCGCTAGCGGTCTACGAGCAGTACTTC.

The V call is TRBV6-5, the J call TRBJ2-7; 9 nucleotides line up with TRBD1. CDR1 is MNHEY, CDR2 SVGAGI, per germline. The CDR3 has 15 residues. V trimming: 6 bases; J trimming: 11 bases; junction bases outside the gene matches: 17. The CDR3 spells CASSPIQGARGKEYF. The CDR3 DNA sequence: TGTGCCAGCAGCCCCATACAGGGGGCGCGGGGCAAGGAGTACTTC.

The rearrangement joins TRBV5-1 to TRBJ1-2, with D maybe TRBD1 (5 bases). V lost 0 bases and J lost 0, with 9 bases in between. CDR1 and CDR2 (germline): SGHRS, YFSETQ. This CDR3 is 15 amino acids long. The CDR3 sequence: CASSLGQGSNYGYTF. Written as DNA, the CDR3 is TGCGCCAGCAGCTTGGGTCAGGGTTCTAACTATGGCTACACCTTC.

This sequence joins TRBV9 and TRBJ2-2, with a weak D call TRBD2 (5 bases). Per germline, CDR1 SGDLS and CDR2 YYNGEE. This CDR3 comprises 14 residues. V shed 0 bases and J shed 7 bases, with 10 bases lying between them. In DNA, the CDR3 is TGTGCCAGCAGCGTAGTCGGGATTGGCGGGGAGCTGTTTTTT. Its translation is CASSVVGIGGELFF.

As DNA, the CDR3 is TGTGCCAGCAGCGACGGTATGCTAGCGGGGAAGGAAGATACGCAGTATTTT. It codes for CASSDGMLAGKEDTQYF. The gene calls are TRBV5-8 and TRBJ2-3, with 9 bases aligning to TRBD2. This CDR3 has 17 residues. Losses at the gene ends were 4 bases for V and 5 bases for J; bases not matched to a gene: 14. From germline, CDR1 is SGHTS and CDR2 YDEGEE.

The genes are TRBV9 and TRBJ1-4, with unresolved D. The germline V gene has CDR1 SGDLS and CDR2 YYNGEE. The length of the CDR3 is 14 residues. V gave up 4 bases and J gave up 6 bases, with 13 bases separating them. The CDR3 DNA reads as TGTGCCAGCAGCACCCCAGGTGGTGATGAAAAACTGTTTTTT. The encoded protein is CASSTPGGDEKLFF.

With respect to this clone: Other DNA sequences in the same sample also yield this CDR3. The rearrangement uses TRBV5-1 and TRBJ2-2, with D perhaps TRBD1 (5 bases). This CDR3 is 14 amino acids long. Between the trimmed V and J ends, which lost 1 base and 2 bases, there was a span of 6 bases. Per germline, CDR1 SGHRS and CDR2 YFSETQ. The DNA for the CDR3 is TGCGCCAGCAGCTTGCAGGGTAACACCGGGGAGCTGTTTTTT. Translated: CASSLQGNTGELFF.